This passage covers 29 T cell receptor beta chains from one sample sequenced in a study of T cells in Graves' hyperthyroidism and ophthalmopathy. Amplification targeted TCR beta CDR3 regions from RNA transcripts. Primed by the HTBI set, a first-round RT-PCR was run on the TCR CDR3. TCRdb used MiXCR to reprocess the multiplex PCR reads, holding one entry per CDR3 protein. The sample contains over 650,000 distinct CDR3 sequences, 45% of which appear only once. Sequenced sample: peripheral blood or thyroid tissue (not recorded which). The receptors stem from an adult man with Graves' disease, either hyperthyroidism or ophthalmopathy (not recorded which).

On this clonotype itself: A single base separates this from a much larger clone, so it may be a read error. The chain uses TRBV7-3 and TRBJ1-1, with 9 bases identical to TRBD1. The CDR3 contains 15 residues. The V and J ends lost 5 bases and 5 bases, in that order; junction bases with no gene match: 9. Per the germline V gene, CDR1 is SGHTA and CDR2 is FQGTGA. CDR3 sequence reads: CASSPGQGSRTEAFF. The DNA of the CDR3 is TGTGCCAGCAGCCCGGGACAGGGCTCGAGAACTGAAGCTTTCTTT.

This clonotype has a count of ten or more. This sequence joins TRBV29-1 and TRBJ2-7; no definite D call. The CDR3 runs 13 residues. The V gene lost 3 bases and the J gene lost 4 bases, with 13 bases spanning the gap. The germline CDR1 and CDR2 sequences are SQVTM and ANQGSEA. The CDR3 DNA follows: TGCAGCGTTGATTCAGTCGGTGATTACGAGCAGTACTTC. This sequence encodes CSVDSVGDYEQYF.

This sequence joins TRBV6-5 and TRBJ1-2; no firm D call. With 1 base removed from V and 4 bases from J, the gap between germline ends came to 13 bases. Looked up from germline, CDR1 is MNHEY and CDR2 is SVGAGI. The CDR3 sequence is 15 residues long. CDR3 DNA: TGTGCCAGCAGTTACTTAGGTAGAGTGAGCTATGGCTACACCTTC. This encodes CASSYLGRVSYGYTF.

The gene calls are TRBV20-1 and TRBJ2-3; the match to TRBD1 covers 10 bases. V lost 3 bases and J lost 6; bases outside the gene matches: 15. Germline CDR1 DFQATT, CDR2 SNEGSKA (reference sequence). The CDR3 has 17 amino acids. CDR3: CSASSGGGDRGEDTQYF. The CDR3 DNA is TGCAGTGCTAGTAGCGGTGGAGGGGACAGGGGAGAGGATACGCAGTATTTT.

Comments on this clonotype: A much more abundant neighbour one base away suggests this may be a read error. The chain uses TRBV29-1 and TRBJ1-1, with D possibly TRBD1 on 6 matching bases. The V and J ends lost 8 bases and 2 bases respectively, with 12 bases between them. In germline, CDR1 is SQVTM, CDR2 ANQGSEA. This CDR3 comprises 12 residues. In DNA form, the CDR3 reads TGCAGCACCCAACAGGGAAACACTGAAGCTTTCTTT. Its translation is CSTQQGNTEAFF. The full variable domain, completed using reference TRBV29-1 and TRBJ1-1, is SAVISQKPSRDICQRGTSLTIQCQVDSQVTMMFWYRQQPGQSLTLIATANQGSEATYESGFVIDKFPISRPNLTFSTLTVSNMSPEDSSIYLCSTQQGNTEAFFGQGTRLTVV.

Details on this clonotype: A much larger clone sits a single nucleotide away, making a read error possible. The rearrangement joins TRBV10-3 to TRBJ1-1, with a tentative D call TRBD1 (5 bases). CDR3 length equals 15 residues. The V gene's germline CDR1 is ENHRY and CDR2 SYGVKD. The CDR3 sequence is CALSDHRLMNTEAFF. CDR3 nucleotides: TGTGCCCTCAGTGACCACAGGCTAATGAACACTGAAGCTTTCTTT.

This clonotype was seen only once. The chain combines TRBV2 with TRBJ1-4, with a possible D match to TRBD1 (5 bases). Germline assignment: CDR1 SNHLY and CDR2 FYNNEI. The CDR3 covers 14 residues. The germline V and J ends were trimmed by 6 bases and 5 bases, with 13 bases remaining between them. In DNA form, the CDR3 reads TGTGCCAGCAGCCTTTACCAGGGAAATGAAAAACTGTTTTTT. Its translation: CASSLYQGNEKLFF.

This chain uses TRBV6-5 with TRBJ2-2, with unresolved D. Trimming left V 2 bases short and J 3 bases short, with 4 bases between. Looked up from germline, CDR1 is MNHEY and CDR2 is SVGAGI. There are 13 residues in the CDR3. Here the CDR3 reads CASSYPYTGELFF. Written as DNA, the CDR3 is TGTGCCAGCAGTTACCCGTACACCGGGGAGCTGTTTTTT.

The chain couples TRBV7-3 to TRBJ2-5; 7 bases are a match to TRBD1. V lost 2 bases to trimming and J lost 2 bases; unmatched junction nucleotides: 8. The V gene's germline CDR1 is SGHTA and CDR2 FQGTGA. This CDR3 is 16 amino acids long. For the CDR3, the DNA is TGTGCCAGCAGCTTAGAGGGGACAGTCCAGCAAGAGACCCAGTACTTC. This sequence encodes CASSLEGTVQQETQYF. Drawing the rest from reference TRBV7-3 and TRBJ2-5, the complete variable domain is GAGVSQTPSNKVTEKGKYVELRCDPISGHTALYWYRQSLGQGPEFLIYFQGTGAADDSGLPNDRFFAVRPEGSVSTLKIQRTERGDSAVYLCASSLEGTVQQETQYFGPGTRLLVL.

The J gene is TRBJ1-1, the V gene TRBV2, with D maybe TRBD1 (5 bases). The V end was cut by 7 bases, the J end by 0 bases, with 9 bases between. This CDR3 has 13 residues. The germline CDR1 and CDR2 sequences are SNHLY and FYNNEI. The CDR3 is CASKGQLNTEAFF. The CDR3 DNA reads TGTGCCAGCAAGGGGCAATTGAACACTGAAGCTTTCTTT.

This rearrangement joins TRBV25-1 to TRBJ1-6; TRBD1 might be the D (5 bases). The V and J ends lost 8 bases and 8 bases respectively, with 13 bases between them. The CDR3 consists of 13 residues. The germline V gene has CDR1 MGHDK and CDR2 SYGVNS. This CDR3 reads CASSGREYSPLHF. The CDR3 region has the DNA TGTGCCAGCTCCGGCAGGGAGTATTCACCCCTCCACTTT.

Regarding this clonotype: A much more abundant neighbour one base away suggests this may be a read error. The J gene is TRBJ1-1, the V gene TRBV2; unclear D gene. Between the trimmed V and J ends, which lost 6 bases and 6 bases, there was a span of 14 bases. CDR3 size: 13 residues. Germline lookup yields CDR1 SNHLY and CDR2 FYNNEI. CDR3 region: CASSQDPSAEAFF. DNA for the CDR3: TGTGCCAGCAGCCAAGATCCAAGCGCTGAAGCTTTCTTT.

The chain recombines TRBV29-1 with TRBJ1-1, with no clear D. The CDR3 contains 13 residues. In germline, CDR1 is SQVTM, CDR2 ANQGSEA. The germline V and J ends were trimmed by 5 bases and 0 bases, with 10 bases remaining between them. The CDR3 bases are TGCAGCGTTACCGGCAGCATGAACACTGAAGCTTTCTTT. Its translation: CSVTGSMNTEAFF.

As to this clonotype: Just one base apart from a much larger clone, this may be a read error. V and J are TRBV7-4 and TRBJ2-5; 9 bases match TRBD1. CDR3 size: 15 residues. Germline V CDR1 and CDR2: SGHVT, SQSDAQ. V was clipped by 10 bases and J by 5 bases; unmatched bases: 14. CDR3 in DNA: TGTGCCATCAGTACCTCCGGGACAGGGTTGGAGACCCAGTACTTC. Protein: CAISTSGTGLETQYF. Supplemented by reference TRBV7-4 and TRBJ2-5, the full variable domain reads GAGVSQSPRYKVAKRGRDVALRCDSISGHVTLYWYRQTLGQGSEVLTYSQSDAQRDKSGRPSGRFSAERPERSVSTLKIQRTEQGDSAVYLCAISTSGTGLETQYFGPGTRLLVL.

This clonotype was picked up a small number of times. The CDR3 coding sequence is TGTGCCAGCAGCTCGTCAACTAATGAAGCTTTCTTT. This encodes CASSSSTNEAFF. The chain is built from TRBV7-9 and TRBJ1-1; D gene uncertain. In germline, CDR1 is SEHNR, CDR2 FQNEAQ (reference sequence). The CDR3 runs to 12 residues. V lost 4 bases and J 7 bases, leaving 10 bases between the germline ends.

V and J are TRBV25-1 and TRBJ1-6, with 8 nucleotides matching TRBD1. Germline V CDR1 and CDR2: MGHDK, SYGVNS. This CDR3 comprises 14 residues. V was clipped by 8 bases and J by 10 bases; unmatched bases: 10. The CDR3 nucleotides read TGTGCCAGCCTTCTGACAGGGGAAGGGTCACCCCTCCACTTT. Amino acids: CASLLTGEGSPLHF.

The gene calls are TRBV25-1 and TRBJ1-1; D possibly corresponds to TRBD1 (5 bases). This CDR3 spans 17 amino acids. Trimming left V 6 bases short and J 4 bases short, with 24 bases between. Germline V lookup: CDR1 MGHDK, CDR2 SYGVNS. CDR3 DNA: TGTGCCAGCAGCCTCCCCAACCCCTTAGGGGTAGCCACTGAAGCTTTCTTT. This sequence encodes CASSLPNPLGVATEAFF. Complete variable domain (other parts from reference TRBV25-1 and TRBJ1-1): EADIYQTPRYLVIGTGKKITLECSQTMGHDKMYWYQQDPGMELHLIHYSYGVNSTEKGDLSSESTVSRIRTEHFPLTLESARPSHTSQYLCASSLPNPLGVATEAFFGQGTRLTVV.

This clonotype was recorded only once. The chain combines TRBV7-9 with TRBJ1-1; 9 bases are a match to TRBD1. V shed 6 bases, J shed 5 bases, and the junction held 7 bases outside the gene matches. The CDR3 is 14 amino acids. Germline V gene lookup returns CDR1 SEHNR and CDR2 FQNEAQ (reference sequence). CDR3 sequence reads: CASRGQGGMTEAFF. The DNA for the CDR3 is TGTGCCAGCAGGGGACAGGGAGGAATGACTGAAGCTTTCTTT.

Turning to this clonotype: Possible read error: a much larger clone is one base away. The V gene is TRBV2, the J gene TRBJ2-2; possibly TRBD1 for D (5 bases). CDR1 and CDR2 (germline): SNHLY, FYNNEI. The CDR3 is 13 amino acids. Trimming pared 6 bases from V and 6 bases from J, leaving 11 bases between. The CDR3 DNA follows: TGTGCCAGCAGCTGGGCAGGGTCCGGGGAGCTGTTTTTT. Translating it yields CASSWAGSGELFF.

CDR3 sequence: CASSRAGTGNTEAFF. The CDR3 DNA reads as TGCGCCAGCAGCCGCGCCGGGACAGGGAACACTGAAGCTTTCTTT. The V gene is TRBV5-1, the J gene TRBJ1-1; 8 bases match TRBD1. The germline CDR1 and CDR2 sequences are SGHRS and YFSETQ. Losses at the gene ends were 4 bases for V and 1 base for J; bases not matched to a gene: 6. CDR3 length: 15 residues.

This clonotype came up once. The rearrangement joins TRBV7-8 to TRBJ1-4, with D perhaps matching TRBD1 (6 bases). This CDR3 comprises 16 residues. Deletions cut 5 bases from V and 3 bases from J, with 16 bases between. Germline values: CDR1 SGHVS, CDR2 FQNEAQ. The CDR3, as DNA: TGTGCCAGCAGCCCTGGCACAGGGATAGCTAATGAAAAACTGTTTTTT. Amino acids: CASSPGTGIANEKLFF.

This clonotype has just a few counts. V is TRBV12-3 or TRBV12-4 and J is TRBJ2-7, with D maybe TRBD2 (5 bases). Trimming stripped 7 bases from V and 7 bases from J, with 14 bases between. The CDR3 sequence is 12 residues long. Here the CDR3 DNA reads TGTGCCAGCATACCCCGTGGCGGGGAGCAGTACTTC. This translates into CASIPRGGEQYF.

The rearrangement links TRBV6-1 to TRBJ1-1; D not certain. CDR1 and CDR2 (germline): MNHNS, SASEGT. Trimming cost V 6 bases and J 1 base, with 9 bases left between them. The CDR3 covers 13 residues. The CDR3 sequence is CASRNHRNTEAFF. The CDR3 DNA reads TGTGCCAGCAGGAATCACAGGAACACTGAAGCTTTCTTT.

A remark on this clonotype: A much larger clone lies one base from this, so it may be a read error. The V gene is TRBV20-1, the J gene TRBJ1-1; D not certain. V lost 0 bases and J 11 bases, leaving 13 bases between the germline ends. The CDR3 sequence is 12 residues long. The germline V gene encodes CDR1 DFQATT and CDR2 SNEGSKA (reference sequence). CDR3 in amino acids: CSARDGPKEAFF. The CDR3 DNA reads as TGCAGTGCTAGAGATGGGCCCAAGGAGGCTTTCTTT.

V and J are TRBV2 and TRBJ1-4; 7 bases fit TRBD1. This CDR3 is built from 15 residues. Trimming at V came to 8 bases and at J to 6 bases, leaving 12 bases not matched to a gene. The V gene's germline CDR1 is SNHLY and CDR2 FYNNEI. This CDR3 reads CASLAHGTADEKLFF. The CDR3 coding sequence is TGTGCCAGCTTAGCGCACGGGACAGCGGATGAAAAACTGTTTTTT.

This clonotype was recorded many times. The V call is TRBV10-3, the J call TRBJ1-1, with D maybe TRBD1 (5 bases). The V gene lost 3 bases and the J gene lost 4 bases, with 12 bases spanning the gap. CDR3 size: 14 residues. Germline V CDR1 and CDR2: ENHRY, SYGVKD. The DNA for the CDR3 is TGTGCCATCAGTGACCTCCAGGGTGGCACTGAAGCTTTCTTT. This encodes CAISDLQGGTEAFF.

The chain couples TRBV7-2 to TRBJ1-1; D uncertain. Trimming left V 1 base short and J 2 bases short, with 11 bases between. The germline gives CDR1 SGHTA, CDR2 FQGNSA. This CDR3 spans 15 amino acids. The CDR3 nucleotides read TGTGCCAGCAGCTTAGGTGTCTCGTCTAACACTGAAGCTTTCTTT. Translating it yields CASSLGVSSNTEAFF.

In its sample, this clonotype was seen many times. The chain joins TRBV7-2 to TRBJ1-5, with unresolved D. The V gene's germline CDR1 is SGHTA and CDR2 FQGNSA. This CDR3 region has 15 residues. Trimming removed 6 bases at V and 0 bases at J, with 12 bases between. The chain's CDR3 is CASRPSTHSNQPQHF. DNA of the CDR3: TGTGCCAGCAGACCTTCCACCCATAGCAATCAGCCCCAGCATTTT.

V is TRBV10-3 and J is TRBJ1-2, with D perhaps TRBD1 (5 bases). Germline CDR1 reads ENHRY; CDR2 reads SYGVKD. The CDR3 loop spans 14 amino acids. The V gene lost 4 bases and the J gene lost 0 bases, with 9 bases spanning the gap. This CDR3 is CAISGRQPNYGYTF. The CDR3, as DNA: TGTGCCATCAGTGGAAGACAGCCTAACTATGGCTACACCTTC.